These 15 T cell receptor beta chains share one sample of origin, sequenced in a study of CD8 T cells in ankylosing spondylitis. For these receptors, no antigen is known. Each CDR3 protein gets one entry after TCRdb re-called the 5' RACE reads with MiXCR. The sample holds 450,000 to 550,000 distinct CDR3 sequences, under 5.5% seen once. Findings of the study overall: Among TCR beta sequences, a motif of 7 to 9 highly homologous variants appeared characteristic of ankylosing spondylitis blood.

The sample taken for sequencing was blood, either unsorted or a sorted T cell fraction (not recorded which). The receptor set was obtained from a male donor with ankylosing spondylitis.

The chain combines TRBV3-1 with TRBJ1-4; 8 bases fit TRBD1. The CDR3 is made up of 16 amino acids. Germline-derived CDR1 and CDR2 are LGHDT and YNNKEL (reference sequence). Losses at the gene ends were 4 bases for V and 5 bases for J; bases not matched to a gene: 9. CDR3: CASSLYTGGWNEKLFF. CDR3 DNA sequence: TGTGCCAGCAGCCTTTATACAGGGGGTTGGAATGAAAAACTGTTTTTT.

This clonotype was observed at least ten times. The genes are TRBV3-1 and TRBJ2-2, with D possibly called TRBD1 or TRBD2 (5 bases each). CDR1 LGHDT and CDR2 YNNKEL come from the germline V gene (reference sequence). V shed 4 bases and J shed 4 bases, with 10 bases lying between them. The length of the CDR3 is 14 residues. In nucleotides, the CDR3 is TGTGCCAGCAGCCGGGACGGGTTCACCGGGGAGCTGTTTTTT. Translating gives CASSRDGFTGELFF.

This clonotype was picked up many times. This chain connects TRBV12-3 or TRBV12-4 to TRBJ2-6, with TRBD2 as a possible D gene (6 bases). This CDR3 region has 18 residues. V dropped 0 bases and J dropped 0 bases, with 12 bases sitting between them. CDR3 nucleotide sequence: TGTGCCAGCAGTTTAGCCCGGGAGATCCTCTCTGGGGCCAACGTCCTGACTTTC. Amino acid sequence: CASSLAREILSGANVLTF.

This clonotype was picked up many times. The chain employs TRBV20-1 and TRBJ2-7; D perhaps matches TRBD2 (5 bases). CDR1 and CDR2 from the germline V gene are DFQATT and SNEGSKA (reference sequence). Trimming took 2 bases from V and 6 from J, leaving 8 bases between them. The CDR3 has 11 amino acids. The CDR3 region has the DNA TGCAGTGCTAGACACCGGGGCGAGCAGTACTTC. This translates into CSARHRGEQYF.

V usage is TRBV4-3 and J usage is TRBJ2-7; D unresolved. CDR1 LGHNA and CDR2 YSLEER come from the germline V gene. The CDR3 runs to 15 residues. V lost 0 bases and J lost 1, with 10 bases in between. CDR3 residues: CASSQDHTVSYEQYF. In nucleotides, the CDR3 is TGCGCCAGCAGCCAAGATCACACAGTGTCCTACGAGCAGTACTTC.

There are many counts of this clonotype. J is TRBJ2-7 and V is TRBV4-1; no firm D call. Trimming took off 1 base at V and 3 bases at J, with 10 bases between the two ends. Germline loops: CDR1 MGHRA, CDR2 YSYEKL. The CDR3 runs 14 residues. In nucleotides, the CDR3 is TGCGCCAGCAGCCAAGGCTGGCAGCTCTACGAGCAGTACTTC. As protein: CASSQGWQLYEQYF.

This clonotype was detected ten times or more. V and J are TRBV7-9 and TRBJ2-1; 7 bases are shared with TRBD1. J gave up 0 bases and V 5 bases, and 1 base lay outside the gene matches. The CDR3 extends over 14 amino acids. Germline CDR1 SEHNR, CDR2 FQNEAQ (reference sequence). The CDR3 loop is CASSRTGSYNEQFF. The CDR3 DNA sequence: TGTGCCAGCAGCCGGACAGGCTCCTACAATGAGCAGTTCTTC. Filled out from reference TRBV7-9 and TRBJ2-1, the complete variable domain reads DTGVSQNPRHKITKRGQNVTFRCDPISEHNRLYWYRQTLGQGPEFLTYFQNEAQLEKSRLLSDRFSAERPKGSFSTLEIQRTEQGDSAMYLCASSRTGSYNEQFFGPGTRLTVL.

This clonotype appeared many times. This chain joins TRBV29-1 and TRBJ1-2; 9 bases match TRBD1. This CDR3 is 16 amino acids long. Germline V gene lookup returns CDR1 SQVTM and CDR2 ANQGSEA. J was trimmed by 7 bases and V by 4 bases; bases with no gene match: 16. In DNA, the CDR3 is TGCAGCGTTGGGCAGGGCGGGGACAGGGTGATTTTTGGCTACACCTTC. Residues: CSVGQGGDRVIFGYTF. The full variable domain, with the rest looked up from reference TRBV29-1 and TRBJ1-2, is SAVISQKPSRDICQRGTSLTIQCQVDSQVTMMFWYRQQPGQSLTLIATANQGSEATYESGFVIDKFPISRPNLTFSTLTVSNMSPEDSSIYLCSVGQGGDRVIFGYTFGSGTRLTVV.

The table lists this clonotype with many counts. This rearrangement joins TRBV6-1 to TRBJ1-2, with D perhaps TRBD1 (6 bases). In germline, CDR1 is MNHNS, CDR2 SASEGT. The V end lost 6 bases, the J end lost 2 bases, and 19 bases lay between the germline ends. This CDR3 spans 16 amino acids. CDR3 DNA sequence: TGTGCCAGCAGCACTAGGGGGGGGGACACCAACTATGGCTACACCTTC. This encodes CASSTRGGDTNYGYTF.

This clonotype has a count of ten or more. J is TRBJ1-2 and V is TRBV29-1; D is unresolved. V lost 4 bases to trimming and J lost 4 bases, with 10 bases between them. This CDR3 is 12 amino acids long. Germline assignment: CDR1 SQVTM and CDR2 ANQGSEA. The CDR3 loop is CSVVRATYGYTF. The CDR3 DNA reads as TGCAGCGTTGTTAGGGCGACCTATGGCTACACCTTC. The full variable domain, its missing parts supplied by reference TRBV29-1 and TRBJ1-2, is SAVISQKPSRDICQRGTSLTIQCQVDSQVTMMFWYRQQPGQSLTLIATANQGSEATYESGFVIDKFPISRPNLTFSTLTVSNMSPEDSSIYLCSVVRATYGYTFGSGTRLTVV.

The chain is built from TRBV30 and TRBJ1-1; 7 nucleotides line up with TRBD1. V lost 1 base, J lost 9 bases, and 11 bases stayed unmatched. The CDR3 is 14 amino acids. CDR1 GTSNPN and CDR2 SVGIG come from the germline V gene (reference sequence). CDR3 DNA sequence: TGTGCCTGGAGTGGAAGAGGGGGACAGAGGAAAGCTTTCTTT. Its protein is CAWSGRGGQRKAFF.

This clonotype was seen at least ten times. This chain connects TRBV18 to TRBJ2-1, with unresolved D. V was pared by 3 bases and J by 2 bases, with 17 bases between. The germline gives CDR1 KGHSH, CDR2 LQKENI. This CDR3 is built from 17 residues. CDR3 nucleotide sequence: TGTGCCAGCTCACCGATAGGAGCGAATCCCACCTACAATGAGCAGTTCTTC. Encoded protein: CASSPIGANPTYNEQFF.

This clonotype appeared many times. V gene TRBV29-1 combines with J gene TRBJ2-3, with 14 bases identical to TRBD2. Germline trimming cut 6 bases from V and 7 bases from J; bases unmatched to any gene: 12. Germline V gene lookup returns CDR1 SQVTM and CDR2 ANQGSEA. CDR3 length equals 16 residues. Written as DNA, the CDR3 is TGCAGCGTCTCCTTCGGGACTAGCGGGGGAAGATATACGCAGTATTTT. As protein: CSVSFGTSGGRYTQYF.

This clonotype came up many times. This sequence joins TRBV6-1 and TRBJ2-2, with 7 bases aligning to TRBD1. Trimming cost V 6 bases and J 4 bases; bases outside gene matches: 5. The CDR3 contains 14 residues. CDR1 and CDR2 (germline): MNHNS, SASEGT. The CDR3 sequence: CASRLDRSTGELFF. The CDR3, as DNA: TGTGCCAGCAGGTTGGACAGGAGCACCGGGGAGCTGTTTTTT.

This clonotype was recorded many times. This sequence joins TRBV12-3 or TRBV12-4 and TRBJ1-5; D not certain. V was trimmed by 4 bases and J by 0 bases, leaving 7 bases between them. This CDR3 has 14 residues. The CDR3 nucleotides are TGTGCCAGCAGTTCTGATGTTAGCAATCAGCCCCAGCATTTT. Its translation is CASSSDVSNQPQHF.